The text below deals with one TCR beta chain. These data belong to a study of blood T cell repertoires in COVID-19. The wider study: Material from acute and convalescent COVID-19 was sourced from the United States, Italy and Spain. T cells, B-cell-depleted T cells, or PBMCs supplied cDNA or gDNA.

In the original workflow: Reference gene primer amplification yielded estimated nucleated cell counts. Profiling relied on immunoSEQ multiplex PCR, and the TCRdb table lists in-frame clones only, not all of them. D and trimming come from the DNA, and the V and J calls and clone size come from that table. The sample has about 230,000 clones, around four fifths seen once. CDR1 and CDR2 from the germline V gene are MNHNY and SVGAGI (reference sequence). The CDR3 totals 13 residues. Trimming cost V 8 bases and J 4 bases, with 13 bases left between them. This chain joins TRBV6-6 and TRBJ2-3; perhaps TRBD2 as D (6 bases). The sequenced material came from peripheral blood. The sequence was obtained from a woman aged 70-85 years with active or convalescent COVID-19. The CDR3 bases are TGTGCCAGCGGGAGGATTTTCGCAGATACGCAGTATTTT. Protein sequence: CASGRIFADTQYF.